The TCR beta chain described here comes from a study of blood T cell repertoires in COVID-19. Authors' analysis steps: Amplification of reference gene primers was used by the study to estimate nucleated cell counts. The data were produced by immunoSEQ multiplex PCR, yet TCRdb's version contains in-frame clones alone and is incomplete. The V and J calls and clone size were taken over from that table, and D and trimming were inferred from the DNA. Altogether approximately 100,000 clones are present, more than 85% being singletons, with the ten largest covering roughly 6.2%. The germline V gene has CDR1 LNHDA and CDR2 SQIVND (reference sequence). V trimming: 6 bases; J trimming: 4 bases; junction bases outside the gene matches: 7. The CDR3 length is 15 residues.

This TCR was recovered from a human donor in a cohort sampled during active COVID-19. The sample comprised peripheral blood. The genes are TRBV19 and TRBJ2-1; 9 nucleotides match TRBD1. CDR3 nucleotides: TGTGCCAGTAGAACACAGGGGGCGGGTTACAATGAGCAGTTCTTC. Protein: CASRTQGAGYNEQFF.